Each of the 30 T cell receptor beta chains below was sequenced from the same sample in a study of blood T cell repertoires in COVID-19. Using immunoSEQ multiplex PCR, the repertoire was profiled, and TCRdb retains in-frame clones only, with some absent. This table holds approximately 84,000 clones, almost 80% found once. Sequenced input: peripheral blood. These receptor sequences come from a human donor in a cohort sampled during active COVID-19.

The rearrangement links TRBV5-5 to TRBJ2-3, with TRBD2 as a possible D gene (6 bases). The CDR3 is made up of 15 amino acids. The germline CDR1 and CDR2 sequences are SGHKS and YYEKEE (reference sequence). V lost 4 bases to trimming and J lost 3 bases, with 15 bases between them. The CDR3 DNA follows: TGTGCCAGCAGCCCACCGGGACTGGAGACAGATACGCAGTATTTT. It is translated as CASSPPGLETDTQYF.

The chain recombines TRBV9 with TRBJ1-2; D is unresolved. The CDR3 contains 12 residues. Germline CDR1 is SGDLS and CDR2 is YYNGEE. Trimming removed 0 bases from V and 4 bases from J, with 4 bases in between. The CDR3 DNA reads TGTGCCAGCAGCGTAGGCAGCTATGGCTACACCTTC. Translated: CASSVGSYGYTF.

The sample holds a few counts of this clone. The chain combines TRBV5-6 with TRBJ2-2; D is uncertain. V lost 6 bases to trimming and J lost 4 bases, with 16 bases between them. This CDR3 spans 15 amino acids. Looked up from germline, CDR1 is SGHDT and CDR2 is YYEEEE. The CDR3 nucleotides are TGTGCCAGCATTCGGTTCTCTGTAAGCACCGGGGAGCTGTTTTTT. Amino acids: CASIRFSVSTGELFF.

The genes are TRBV6-5 and TRBJ2-7; D might be TRBD2 (5 bases). Per the germline V gene, CDR1 is MNHEY and CDR2 is SVGAGI. The CDR3 extends over 13 amino acids. Between the trimmed V and J ends, which lost 2 bases and 6 bases, there was a span of 11 bases. CDR3 nucleotides: TGTGCCAGCAGTTACCCCGGGGTAAGCGAGCAGTACTTC. Amino acid sequence: CASSYPGVSEQYF.

V gene TRBV19 combines with J gene TRBJ1-5; 7 nucleotides align to TRBD1. This CDR3 spans 16 amino acids. Germline V gives CDR1 LNHDA, CDR2 SQIVND (reference sequence). Losses at the gene ends were 4 bases for V and 1 base for J; bases not matched to a gene: 7. CDR3 DNA: TGTGCCAGTAGTACTAACCGACAGGGAAGCAATCAGCCCCAGCATTTT. Translating gives CASSTNRQGSNQPQHF.

This chain uses TRBV14 with TRBJ2-2, with 9 bases that match TRBD2. This CDR3 contains 16 residues. The V and J ends lost 0 bases and 6 bases, in that order; junction bases with no gene match: 5. Germline CDR1 reads SGHDN; CDR2 reads FVKESK. The CDR3 loop is CASSQDILAGAGELFF. CDR3 nucleotide sequence: TGTGCCAGCAGCCAAGACATACTAGCGGGCGCCGGGGAGCTGTTTTTT. The whole variable domain, filled in from reference TRBV14 and TRBJ2-2, reads EAGVTQFPSHSVIEKGQTVTLRCDPISGHDNLYWYRRVMGKEIKFLLHFVKESKQDESGMPNNRFLAERTGGTYSTLKVQPAELEDSGVYFCASSQDILAGAGELFFGEGSRLTVL.

This clone appeared once. The chain uses TRBV27 and TRBJ2-1; TRBD2 agrees at 9 bases. The CDR3 spans 17 residues. CDR1 and CDR2 (germline): MNHEY, SMNVEV (reference sequence). The V and J ends lost 6 bases and 8 bases, in that order; junction bases with no gene match: 17. This chain's CDR3 is CASSRSWRSGRSDEQFF. Written as DNA, the CDR3 is TGTGCCAGCAGCCGAAGCTGGCGTAGCGGGAGAAGCGATGAGCAGTTCTTC.

The chain employs TRBV28 and TRBJ2-4; a possible D gene is TRBD2 (6 bases). Trimming shortened V by 2 bases and J by 1 base, and 12 bases separated the two germline ends. The CDR3 runs to 16 residues. Germline V CDR1 and CDR2: MDHEN, SYDVKM. Here the CDR3 reads CASSLHGSGAKNIQYF. CDR3 DNA sequence: TGTGCCAGCAGTTTACACGGGAGCGGGGCCAAAAACATTCAGTACTTC. Based on the CDR3 plus reference TRBV28 and TRBJ2-4, the full variable domain is DVKVTQSSRYLVKRTGEKVFLECVQDMDHENMFWYRQDPGLGLRLIYFSYDVKMKEKGDIPEGYSVSREKKERFSLILESASTNQTSMYLCASSLHGSGAKNIQYFGAGTRLSVL.

This clone was seen a handful of times. The rearrangement links TRBV6-6 to TRBJ2-7; TRBD2 is a possible D gene (6 bases). Per germline, CDR1 MNHNY and CDR2 SVGAGI (reference sequence). Trimming removed 7 bases from V and 7 bases from J, with 20 bases in between. The CDR3 sequence is 14 residues long. CDR3 in amino acids: CASTSRDSSFEQYF. As DNA, the CDR3 is TGTGCCAGCACCTCCCGGGACTCCAGTTTTGAGCAGTACTTC.

This clone was counted between two and nine times. The rearrangement uses TRBV10-2 and TRBJ2-1, with 13 bases matching TRBD2. V lost 6 bases to trimming and J lost 9 bases; unmatched junction nucleotides: 8. The CDR3 totals 15 residues. Germline loops: CDR1 WSHSY, CDR2 SAAADI. The CDR3 DNA follows: TGCGCCAGCAGGACCGGACTAGCGGGAGAATCTGAGCAGTTCTTC. Translating gives CASRTGLAGESEQFF.

In this sample, this clone turned up a few times. The rearrangement joins TRBV30 to TRBJ1-2; D uncertain. CDR3 length: 15 residues. V lost 0 bases and J lost 0, with 11 bases in between. Germline CDR1 reads GTSNPN; CDR2 reads SVGIG (reference sequence). The CDR3: CAWSVRWAPNYGYTF. Here the CDR3 DNA reads TGTGCCTGGAGTGTACGTTGGGCCCCTAACTATGGCTACACCTTC.

This clone was seen more than once but under ten times. The chain links TRBV5-1 to TRBJ2-3; D unresolved. Per the germline V gene, CDR1 is SGHRS and CDR2 is YFSETQ. V gave up 3 bases and J gave up 4 bases, with 3 bases separating them. This CDR3 comprises 11 residues. CDR3 region: CASSSADTQYF. The CDR3 region has the DNA TGCGCCAGCAGCTCCGCAGATACGCAGTATTTT.

This clone occurred once. The rearrangement joins TRBV10-1 to TRBJ2-1; perhaps TRBD1 as D (6 bases). V lost 5 bases to trimming and J lost 5 bases, with 13 bases between them. The germline gives CDR1 WNHNN, CDR2 SYGVQD (reference sequence). The CDR3 contains 14 residues. In nucleotides, the CDR3 is TGCGCCAGCAGTAAAGGGGGAGAGAACAATGAGCAGTTCTTC. This codes for CASSKGGENNEQFF.

The chain employs TRBV11-1 and TRBJ2-5, with D uncertain. The CDR3 extends over 14 amino acids. The ends were cut back, 2 bases at V and 2 bases at J, with 9 bases in the middle. Looked up from germline, CDR1 is SGHAT and CDR2 is FQDESV (reference sequence). The CDR3 bases are TGTGCCAGCAGCTTATCCCCCACACAAGAGACCCAGTACTTC. Its translation is CASSLSPTQETQYF.

This clone showed up just a few times. This chain links TRBV7-9 with TRBJ2-2; D may be TRBD2 (5 bases). Germline V lookup: CDR1 SEHNR, CDR2 FQNEAQ (reference sequence). CDR3 size: 12 residues. Trimming shortened V by 10 bases and J by 7 bases, and 13 bases separated the two germline ends. The CDR3 coding sequence is TGTGCCACCCAGCCGGGAAGCGGGGAGCTGTTTTTT. This sequence encodes CATQPGSGELFF. Based on the CDR3 plus reference TRBV7-9 and TRBJ2-2, the full variable domain is DTGVSQNPRHKITKRGQNVTFRCDPISEHNRLYWYRQTLGQGPEFLTYFQNEAQLEKSRLLSDRFSAERPKGSFSTLEIQRTEQGDSAMYLCATQPGSGELFFGEGSRLTVL.

The V gene is TRBV6-1, the J gene TRBJ2-1; 9 positions match TRBD2. Germline assignment: CDR1 MNHNS and CDR2 SASEGT. V gave up 2 bases and J gave up 7 bases; unmatched junction bases: 6. The CDR3 extends over 15 amino acids. This chain's CDR3 is CASSELAGSWNEQFF. CDR3 DNA: TGTGCCAGCAGTGAACTAGCGGGAAGTTGGAATGAGCAGTTCTTC.

J is TRBJ1-2 and V is TRBV19; weak D call: TRBD1 (5 bases). The length of the CDR3 is 13 residues. Germline CDR1 and CDR2: LNHDA and SQIVND (reference sequence). Deletions cut 4 bases from V and 2 bases from J, with 8 bases between. The CDR3 nucleotides are TGTGCCAGTAGTAAGGGGAAAAACTATGGCTACACCTTC. Protein: CASSKGKNYGYTF.

As concerns this clone: This sample includes further DNA sequences coding for the same CDR3. The CDR3 DNA follows: TGTGCCAGCAGTTTTCCTTCAGGCTCCTACGAGCAGTACTTC. Amino acids: CASSFPSGSYEQYF. The chain has TRBV28 and TRBJ2-7; D not resolved. The ends were cut back, 3 bases at V and 0 bases at J, with 9 bases in the middle. Germline CDR1 MDHEN, CDR2 SYDVKM. This CDR3 has 14 residues.

The rearrangement uses TRBV5-1 and TRBJ1-1; TRBD1 agrees at 8 bases. There are 14 residues in the CDR3. The trim removed 0 bases at V and 3 bases at J, leaving 1 base unmatched. Germline V CDR1 and CDR2: SGHRS, YFSETQ. The DNA for the CDR3 is TGCGCCAGCAGCTTGGCAGGGGGCCACACTGAAGCTTTCTTT. It is translated as CASSLAGGHTEAFF.

The chain links TRBV19 to TRBJ1-1, with D uncertain. The CDR3 spans 12 residues. Trimming took 3 bases from V and 5 from J, leaving 7 bases between them. Germline CDR1 LNHDA, CDR2 SQIVND (reference sequence). CDR3 sequence reads: CASSMVRTEAFF. Here the CDR3 DNA reads TGTGCCAGTAGTATGGTGAGAACTGAAGCTTTCTTT.

V and J are TRBV19 and TRBJ2-1; 7 bases map to TRBD2. V lost 7 bases, J lost 2 bases, and 5 bases stayed unmatched. This CDR3 is 14 amino acids long. CDR1 and CDR2 from the germline V gene are LNHDA and SQIVND (reference sequence). In nucleotides, the CDR3 is TGTGCCAGTATCGCTAGCGGAACCTACAATGAGCAGTTCTTC. Translating gives CASIASGTYNEQFF.

The chain is built from TRBV28 and TRBJ1-5, with D unresolved. Germline loops: CDR1 MDHEN, CDR2 SYDVKM. CDR3 length: 13 residues. Between the trimmed V and J ends, which lost 3 bases and 1 base, there was a span of 4 bases. In DNA, the CDR3 is TGTGCCAGCAGTTTCGGGAGCAATCAGCCCCAGCATTTT. This gives the protein CASSFGSNQPQHF.

This chain links TRBV5-5 with TRBJ2-3; D call uncertain. The germline V gene has CDR1 SGHKS and CDR2 YYEKEE (reference sequence). V lost 3 bases and J lost 5, with 7 bases in between. The CDR3 has 12 residues. The CDR3 sequence: CASSSSLDTQYF. CDR3 sequence (DNA): TGTGCCAGCAGCTCGAGTTTAGATACGCAGTATTTT.

The chain recombines TRBV5-4 with TRBJ2-7, with TRBD2 matching over 9 bases. This CDR3 is built from 15 residues. V lost 3 bases and J lost 6; bases outside the gene matches: 10. Looked up from germline, CDR1 is SGHNT and CDR2 is YYREEE (reference sequence). CDR3 DNA sequence: TGTGCCAGCAGCTCAACGGGACTAGCAGGCCGCGAGCAGTACTTC. Protein product: CASSSTGLAGREQYF.

The chain is built from TRBV18 and TRBJ2-1, with D possibly being TRBD2 (5 bases). The CDR3 extends over 15 amino acids. From germline, CDR1 is KGHSH and CDR2 LQKENI. V lost 2 bases and J 7 bases, leaving 15 bases between the germline ends. CDR3 bases: TGTGCCAGCTCACCAGGGCTAGCCTATAGGAATGAGCAGTTCTTC. This translates into CASSPGLAYRNEQFF.

The chain links TRBV3-1 (or the pseudogene TRBV3-2) to TRBJ1-1; 7 bases align to TRBD1. V gave up 4 bases and J gave up 1 base; unmatched junction bases: 6. Per the germline V gene, CDR1 is LGHDT and CDR2 is YNNKEL (reference sequence). This CDR3 contains 15 residues. CDR3 DNA: TGTGCCAGCAGCCGGAGGGACAGTGCGAACACTGAAGCTTTCTTT. Its protein is CASSRRDSANTEAFF.

The chain is built from TRBV9 and TRBJ2-1, with D possibly matching TRBD1 (6 bases). Germline CDR1 is SGDLS and CDR2 is YYNGEE. V lost 0 bases, J lost 4 bases, and 14 bases lay in between. CDR3 length equals 16 residues. The DNA for the CDR3 is TGTGCCAGCAGCGTAGTGGGCTCAGGGGCTTACAATGAGCAGTTCTTC. Protein sequence: CASSVVGSGAYNEQFF.

This chain links TRBV5-1 with TRBJ2-1, with TRBD2 identical over 8 bases. The CDR3 loop spans 14 amino acids. Germline V gene lookup returns CDR1 SGHRS and CDR2 YFSETQ. J lost 1 base, V lost 8 bases, and 5 bases had no gene match. The CDR3 region has the DNA TGCGCCAGTAAGCGGGAGATTTCCTACAATGAGCAGTTCTTC. Protein product: CASKREISYNEQFF.

Here the CDR3 DNA reads TGTGCCAGTAGAGGGGACACTCAGCCCCAGCATTTT. Translation gives CASRGDTQPQHF. The chain joins TRBV19 to TRBJ1-5; TRBD1 might be the D (6 bases). Germline assignment: CDR1 LNHDA and CDR2 SQIVND (reference sequence). The CDR3 has 12 amino acids. V lost 6 bases, J lost 6 bases, and 9 bases lay in between.

The chain employs TRBV3-1 (or the pseudogene TRBV3-2) and TRBJ1-3; 8 bases are a match to TRBD1. Germline assignment: CDR1 LGHDT and CDR2 YNNKEL (reference sequence). This CDR3 comprises 14 residues. The trim removed 1 base at V and 7 bases at J, leaving 3 bases unmatched. CDR3: CASSQAGGENTIYF. CDR3 sequence (DNA): TGTGCCAGCAGCCAAGCAGGGGGCGAGAACACCATATATTTT.